The present T cell receptor beta chain was sequenced within a study of Graves' ophthalmopathy and Graves' hyperthyroidism. Investigators amplified TCR beta CDR3 regions from RNA transcripts. HTBI primers were used in a first-round RT-PCR, which preceded a second-round multiplex PCR. One entry per CDR3 protein, called by TCRdb with MiXCR from the multiplex PCR reads. The data hold 650,000 to 900,000 distinct CDR3 sequences, with 40% observed a single time. Germline V gene sequence: CDR1 LNHDA, CDR2 SQIVND (reference sequence). The ends were cut back, 2 bases at V and 3 bases at J, with 14 bases in the middle. The CDR3 totals 17 residues. The sample holds a few counts of this clonotype. Its specificity is unknown. Whole-study findings and limits: Sensitivity reached roughly 71% and specificity 72% to 80% when the model predicted ophthalmopathy progression. Most thyroid clonotypes expanded beyond 0.001 frequency were also found in blood. A model of 13 signatures distinguished ophthalmopathy from stable hyperthyroidism at approximately 89% sensitivity and 81.08% specificity.

Diagnoses were established from clinical symptoms, serum thyroxine, TRAb, thyroid ultrasound and orbital computed tomography. The J gene is TRBJ2-6, the V gene TRBV19, with a possible D match to TRBD1 (7 bases). Input material: peripheral blood. The clonotype originates from an adult man with Graves' ophthalmopathy. CDR3 sequence: CASSIQGGGVGANVLTF. DNA of the CDR3: TGTGCCAGTAGTATACAAGGAGGGGGCGTTGGGGCCAACGTCCTGACTTTC.